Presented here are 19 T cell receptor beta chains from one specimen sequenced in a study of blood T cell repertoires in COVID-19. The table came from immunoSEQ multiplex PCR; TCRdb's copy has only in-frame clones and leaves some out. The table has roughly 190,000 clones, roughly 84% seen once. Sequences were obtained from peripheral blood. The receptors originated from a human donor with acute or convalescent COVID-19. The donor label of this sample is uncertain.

DNA for the CDR3: TGCAGCGTTGTCGGGACAGGGGGGAACTACGAGCAGTACTTC. It specifies CSVVGTGGNYEQYF. The chain employs TRBV29-1 and TRBJ2-7, with 11 bases lining up with TRBD1. Trimming at V came to 4 bases and at J to 3 bases, leaving 5 bases not matched to a gene. Germline values: CDR1 SQVTM, CDR2 ANQGSEA. The CDR3 has 14 residues.

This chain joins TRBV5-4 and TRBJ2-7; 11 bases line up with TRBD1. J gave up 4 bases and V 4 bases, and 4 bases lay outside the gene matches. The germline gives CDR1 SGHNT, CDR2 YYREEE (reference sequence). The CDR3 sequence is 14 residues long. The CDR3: CASSPGDRGYEQYF. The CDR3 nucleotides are TGTGCCAGCAGCCCCGGGGACAGGGGGTACGAGCAGTACTTC.

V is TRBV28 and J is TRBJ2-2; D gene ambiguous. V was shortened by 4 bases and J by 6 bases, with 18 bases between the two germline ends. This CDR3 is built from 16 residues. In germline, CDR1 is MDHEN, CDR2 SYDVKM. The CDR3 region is CASSSPTRRNPGELFF. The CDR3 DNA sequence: TGTGCCAGCAGTTCCCCGACTCGGAGAAACCCCGGGGAGCTGTTTTTT.

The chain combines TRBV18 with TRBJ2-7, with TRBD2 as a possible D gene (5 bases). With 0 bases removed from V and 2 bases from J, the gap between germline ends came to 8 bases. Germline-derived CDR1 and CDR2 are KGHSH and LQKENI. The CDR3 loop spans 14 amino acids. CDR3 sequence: CASSPPLATYEQYF. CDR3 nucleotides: TGTGCCAGCTCACCACCGCTAGCAACCTACGAGCAGTACTTC.

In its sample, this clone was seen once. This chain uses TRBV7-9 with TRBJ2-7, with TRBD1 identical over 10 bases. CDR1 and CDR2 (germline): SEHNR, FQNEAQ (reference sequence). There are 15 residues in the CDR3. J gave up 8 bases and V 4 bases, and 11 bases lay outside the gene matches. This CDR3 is CASSSDRGQGFKQYF. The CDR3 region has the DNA TGTGCCAGCAGCTCCGACCGGGGACAGGGGTTCAAGCAGTACTTC. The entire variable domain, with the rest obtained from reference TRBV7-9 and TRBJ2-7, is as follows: DTGVSQNPRHKITKRGQNVTFRCDPISEHNRLYWYRQTLGQGPEFLTYFQNEAQLEKSRLLSDRFSAERPKGSFSTLEIQRTEQGDSAMYLCASSSDRGQGFKQYFGPGTRLTVT.

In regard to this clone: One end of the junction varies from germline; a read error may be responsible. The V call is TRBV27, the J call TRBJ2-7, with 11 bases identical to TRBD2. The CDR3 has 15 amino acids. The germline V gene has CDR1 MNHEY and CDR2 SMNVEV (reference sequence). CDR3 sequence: CASSRSGRASDEQYF. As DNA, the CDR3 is TGTGCCAGCAGTCGTAGCGGGAGGGCCTCCGACGAGCAGTACTTC.

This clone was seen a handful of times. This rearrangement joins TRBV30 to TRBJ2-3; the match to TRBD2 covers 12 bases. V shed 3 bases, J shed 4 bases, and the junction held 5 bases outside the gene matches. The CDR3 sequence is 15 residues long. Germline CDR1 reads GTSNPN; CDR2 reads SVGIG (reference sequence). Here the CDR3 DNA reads TGTGCCTGGAGGGCTAGCGGGAGGGGAGCAGATACGCAGTATTTT. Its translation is CAWRASGRGADTQYF.

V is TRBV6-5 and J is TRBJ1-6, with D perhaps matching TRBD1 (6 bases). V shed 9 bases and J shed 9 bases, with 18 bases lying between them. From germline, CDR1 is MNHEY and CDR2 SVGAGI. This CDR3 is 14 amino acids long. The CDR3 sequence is CASDRSEGGSPLHF. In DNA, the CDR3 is TGTGCCAGTGACAGGTCCGAAGGAGGTTCACCCCTCCACTTT.

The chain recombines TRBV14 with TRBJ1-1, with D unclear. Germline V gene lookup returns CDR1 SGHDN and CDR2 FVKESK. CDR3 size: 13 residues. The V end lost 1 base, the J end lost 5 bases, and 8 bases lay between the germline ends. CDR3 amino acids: CASSQGRSTEAFF. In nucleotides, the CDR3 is TGTGCCAGCAGCCAAGGTCGGTCTACTGAAGCTTTCTTT.

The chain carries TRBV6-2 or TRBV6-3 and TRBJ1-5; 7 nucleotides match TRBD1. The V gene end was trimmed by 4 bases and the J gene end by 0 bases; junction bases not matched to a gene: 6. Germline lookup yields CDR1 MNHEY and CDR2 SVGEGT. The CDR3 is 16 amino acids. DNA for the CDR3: TGTGCCAGCAGTTGGGGACAGCCTTATAGCAATCAGCCCCAGCATTTT. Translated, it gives CASSWGQPYSNQPQHF.

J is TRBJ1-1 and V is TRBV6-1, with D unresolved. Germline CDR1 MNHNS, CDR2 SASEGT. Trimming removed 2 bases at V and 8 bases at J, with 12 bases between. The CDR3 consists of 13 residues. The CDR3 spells CASSESPPEEAFF. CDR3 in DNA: TGTGCCAGCAGTGAATCCCCCCCAGAAGAAGCTTTCTTT.

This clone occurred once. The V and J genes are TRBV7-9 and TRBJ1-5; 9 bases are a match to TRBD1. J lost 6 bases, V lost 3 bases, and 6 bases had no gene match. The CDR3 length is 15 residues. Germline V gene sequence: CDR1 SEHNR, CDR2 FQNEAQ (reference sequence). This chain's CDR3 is CASSLEGQGGQPQHF. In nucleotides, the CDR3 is TGTGCCAGCAGCTTGGAGGGACAGGGAGGTCAGCCCCAGCATTTT.

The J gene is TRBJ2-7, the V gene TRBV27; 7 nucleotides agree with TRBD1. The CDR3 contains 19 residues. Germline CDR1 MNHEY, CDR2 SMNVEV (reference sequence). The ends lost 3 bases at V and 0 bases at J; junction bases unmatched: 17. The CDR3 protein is CASSFRVGGITGSSYEQYF. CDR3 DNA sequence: TGTGCCAGCAGTTTTCGTGTAGGGGGCATCACGGGTAGCTCCTACGAGCAGTACTTC.

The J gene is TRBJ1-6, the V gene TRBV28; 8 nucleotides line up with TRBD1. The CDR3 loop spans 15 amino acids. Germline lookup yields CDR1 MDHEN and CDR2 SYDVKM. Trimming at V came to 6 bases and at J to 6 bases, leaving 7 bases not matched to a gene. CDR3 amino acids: CASRPGQGFNSPLHF. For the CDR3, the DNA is TGTGCCAGCAGACCAGGACAGGGCTTTAATTCACCCCTCCACTTT.

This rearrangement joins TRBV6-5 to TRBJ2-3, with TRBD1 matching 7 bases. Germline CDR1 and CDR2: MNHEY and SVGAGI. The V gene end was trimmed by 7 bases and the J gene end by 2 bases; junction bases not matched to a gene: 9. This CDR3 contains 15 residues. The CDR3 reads CASKVTGPFTDTQYF. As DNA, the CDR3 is TGTGCCAGCAAGGTGACAGGGCCTTTCACAGATACGCAGTATTTT.

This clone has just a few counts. The chain's CDR3 is CASSLVLTGGGEQYF. For the CDR3, the DNA is TGCGCCAGCAGCTTGGTCTTAACAGGGGGTGGAGAGCAGTACTTC. This sequence joins TRBV5-1 and TRBJ2-7; 8 positions match TRBD1. The CDR3 covers 15 residues. V lost 0 bases, J lost 7 bases, and 9 bases stayed unmatched. CDR1 SGHRS and CDR2 YFSETQ come from the germline V gene. The entire variable domain, with the rest obtained from reference TRBV5-1 and TRBJ2-7, is as follows: KAGVTQTPRYLIKTRGQQVTLSCSPISGHRSVSWYQQTPGQGLQFLFEYFSETQRNKGNFPGRFSGRQFSNSRSEMNVSTLELGDSALYLCASSLVLTGGGEQYFGPGTRLTVT.

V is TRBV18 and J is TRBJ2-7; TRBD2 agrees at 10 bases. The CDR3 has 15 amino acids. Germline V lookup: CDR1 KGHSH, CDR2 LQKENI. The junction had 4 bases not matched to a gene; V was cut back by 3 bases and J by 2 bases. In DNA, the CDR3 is TGTGCCAGCTCACCTCCAAGCGGGAGGGCCTACGAGCAGTACTTC. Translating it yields CASSPPSGRAYEQYF.

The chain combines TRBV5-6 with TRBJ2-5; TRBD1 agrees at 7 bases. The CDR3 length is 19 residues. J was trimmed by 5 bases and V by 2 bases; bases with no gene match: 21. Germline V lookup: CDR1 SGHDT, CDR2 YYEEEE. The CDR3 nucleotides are TGTGCCAGCAGCTTCGGCGACAGGGTCGTTTTCCACTCCCCGGAGACCCAGTACTTC. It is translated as CASSFGDRVVFHSPETQYF.

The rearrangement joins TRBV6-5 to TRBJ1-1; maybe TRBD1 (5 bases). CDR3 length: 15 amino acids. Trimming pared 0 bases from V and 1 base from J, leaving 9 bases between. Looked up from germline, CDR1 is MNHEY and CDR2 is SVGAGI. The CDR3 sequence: CASSYSSGGNTEAFF. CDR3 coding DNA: TGTGCCAGCAGTTACTCGAGCGGGGGGAACACTGAAGCTTTCTTT.